Shown below are 15 T cell receptor beta chains from a single sample sequenced in a study of identifying expanded T cells in peripheral blood. Data came from immunoSEQ multiplex PCR; TCRdb stores just in-frame clones and leaves some out. This sample has some 99,000 clones, with 88% found just once. Material for sequencing was blood. These receptors were taken from a person between 18 and 69 years old in good health.

The chain uses TRBV18 and TRBJ2-7; D is undetermined. Trimming removed 3 bases at V and 6 bases at J, with 12 bases between. There are 13 residues in the CDR3. The germline gives CDR1 KGHSH, CDR2 LQKENI. The CDR3 DNA reads TGTGCCAGCTCACCCGACACACGGCGCGAGCAGTACTTC. Its translation: CASSPDTRREQYF.

The chain carries TRBV6-1 and TRBJ1-5; 12 nucleotides match TRBD1. Germline V CDR1 and CDR2: MNHNS, SASEGT. This CDR3 is built from 15 residues. V dropped 6 bases and J dropped 10; count of bases not matched to a gene: 10. The CDR3 loop reads CASRGTGGGGGPQHF. The CDR3 DNA follows: TGTGCCAGCAGAGGGACAGGGGGCGGCGGCGGACCCCAGCATTTT.

The chain couples TRBV2 to TRBJ1-2; possible D gene TRBD1, 5 bases. Germline assignment: CDR1 SNHLY and CDR2 FYNNEI. This CDR3 comprises 13 residues. V shed 6 bases and J shed 2 bases, with 10 bases lying between them. CDR3 in DNA: TGTGCCAGCAGCCTCGACAGAAACTATGGCTACACCTTC. This codes for CASSLDRNYGYTF.

This clone was recorded only once. The CDR3 is CASSGGYDEQFF. CDR3 DNA sequence: TGTGCCAGCAGTGGGGGGTATGATGAGCAGTTCTTC. The rearrangement joins TRBV2 to TRBJ2-1; D is perhaps TRBD1 or TRBD2 (5 bases each). CDR3 length: 12 amino acids. Trimming removed 4 bases from V and 8 bases from J, with 9 bases in between. Germline V gene data show CDR1 as SNHLY and CDR2 as FYNNEI.

The V gene is TRBV29-1, the J gene TRBJ1-1, with D possibly TRBD1 on 5 matching bases. Trimming removed 6 bases at V and 3 bases at J, with 14 bases between. The CDR3 contains 13 residues. CDR1 is SQVTM, CDR2 ANQGSEA, per germline. In nucleotides, the CDR3 is TGCAGCGTCCTTCGGGACTCGTACACTGAAGCTTTCTTT. This encodes CSVLRDSYTEAFF. Combining the CDR3 with reference TRBV29-1 and TRBJ1-1 gives the whole variable domain SAVISQKPSRDICQRGTSLTIQCQVDSQVTMMFWYRQQPGQSLTLIATANQGSEATYESGFVIDKFPISRPNLTFSTLTVSNMSPEDSSIYLCSVLRDSYTEAFFGQGTRLTVV.

The CDR3 bases are TGCGCCAGTGGGGAACAGGACGGTCAGCCCCAGCATTTT. Its protein is CASGEQDGQPQHF. This sequence joins TRBV10-2 and TRBJ1-5, with TRBD1 as a possible D gene (5 bases). Germline assignment: CDR1 WSHSY and CDR2 SAAADI. This CDR3 has 13 amino acids. Trimming pared 9 bases from V and 6 bases from J, leaving 15 bases between.

This chain uses TRBV2 with TRBJ2-5; 11 bases are a match to TRBD2. CDR1 and CDR2 from the germline V gene are SNHLY and FYNNEI. With V trimmed by 6 bases and J by 6 bases, 15 bases remained unmatched. The CDR3 covers 17 residues. In DNA form, the CDR3 reads TGTGCCAGCAGCGCAACTAGCGGGAGCTTGGGCTGGAAGACCCAGTACTTC. Protein sequence: CASSATSGSLGWKTQYF.

The CDR3 DNA sequence: TGTGCCAGTAGTCCTTCTGGACGAGCGAACACAGATACGCAGTATTTT. Residues: CASSPSGRANTDTQYF. The chain recombines TRBV19 with TRBJ2-3; D ambiguous. V gave up 5 bases and J gave up 2 bases, with 17 bases separating them. CDR3 length: 16 amino acids. Germline V gene sequence: CDR1 LNHDA, CDR2 SQIVND (reference sequence).

The chain combines TRBV27 with TRBJ1-5; 8 nucleotides line up with TRBD1. The germline gives CDR1 MNHEY, CDR2 SMNVEV (reference sequence). The CDR3 consists of 15 residues. V lost 6 bases to trimming and J lost 9 bases; unmatched junction nucleotides: 13. CDR3 sequence: CASRAGTGSVGPQHF. CDR3 coding DNA: TGTGCCAGCAGAGCCGGGACAGGCAGTGTCGGGCCCCAGCATTTT.

This rearrangement joins TRBV7-3 to TRBJ1-1; D ambiguous. Per the germline V gene, CDR1 is SGHTA and CDR2 is FQGTGA. This CDR3 has 16 amino acids. Trimming shortened V by 1 base and J by 1 base, and 13 bases separated the two germline ends. CDR3 sequence reads: CASSLRSTGTNTEAFF. CDR3 DNA: TGTGCCAGCAGCTTAAGGTCCACCGGTACGAACACTGAAGCTTTCTTT.

The chain carries TRBV6-5 and TRBJ2-7, with TRBD1 matching over 8 bases. The V segment lost 6 bases and the J segment 0 bases; nucleotides outside the gene matches: 7. The CDR3 loop spans 15 amino acids. CDR1 MNHEY and CDR2 SVGAGI come from the germline V gene. CDR3 DNA: TGTGCCAGCAGACCACCAGGGGGCGCCTCCTACGAGCAGTACTTC. As protein: CASRPPGGASYEQYF.

This clone was detected only once. V gene TRBV21-1 combines with J gene TRBJ2-1; no DNA check was done on the table's D call, TRBD1. TRBV21-1 corresponds to a pseudogene. There are 13 residues in the CDR3. The CDR3 here is CASSRDRAHEQFF. The CDR3 DNA reads as TGTGCCAGCAGCAGGGACAGGGCACATGAGCAGTTCTTC.

This chain connects TRBV2 to TRBJ1-3; D remains ambiguous. The CDR3 consists of 13 residues. Germline V CDR1 and CDR2: SNHLY, FYNNEI. V shed 7 bases and J shed 0 bases, with 7 bases lying between them. The CDR3 bases are TGTGCCAGCAATGTGGTCTCTGGAAACACCATATATTTT. It is translated as CASNVVSGNTIYF.

The chain employs TRBV27 and TRBJ1-5; maybe TRBD1 (5 bases). This CDR3 has 14 amino acids. Germline V gene sequence: CDR1 MNHEY, CDR2 SMNVEV (reference sequence). V was cut by 5 bases and J by 3 bases, with 11 bases left in between. The CDR3 loop reads CASSPRVFNQPQHF. The CDR3 nucleotides are TGTGCCAGCAGTCCCAGGGTATTCAATCAGCCCCAGCATTTT.

The CDR3, as DNA: TGTGCCAGCAGCCCGGGAGGGGCGAGTCGCACTGAAGCTTTCTTT. It is translated as CASSPGGASRTEAFF. The chain carries TRBV6-5 and TRBJ1-1; D possibly corresponds to TRBD1 (5 bases). CDR3 size: 15 residues. Per germline, CDR1 MNHEY and CDR2 SVGAGI. V lost 6 bases and J lost 4, with 18 bases in between.